This T cell receptor beta chain emerged from a study of T-cell memory formation after mild COVID-19. The germline gives CDR1 SQVTM, CDR2 ANQGSEA. The V and J ends lost 6 bases and 0 bases respectively, with 6 bases between them. This CDR3 is built from 13 residues. A single record per CDR3 protein comes from TCRdb applying MiXCR to the 5' RACE reads. The sample consists of about 560,000 distinct CDR3 sequences, roughly 18% of them appearing once. Study-wide points: Mainly in CM and EM were contracting CD4+ clones; CD8+ were in EMRA.

A word on this clonotype: As yet, its antigen is unknown.

The sequence came from an adult woman who had mild COVID-19 (a few samples of this study predate the infection). Cell type and time point are not known. V gene TRBV29-1 combines with J gene TRBJ2-6; D gene unclear. The sequenced material came from PBMCs or a T cell subset sorted from them (not recorded which). This chain's CDR3 is CSVGFSGANVLTF. Here the CDR3 DNA reads TGCAGCGTAGGCTTCTCTGGGGCCAACGTCCTGACTTTC.